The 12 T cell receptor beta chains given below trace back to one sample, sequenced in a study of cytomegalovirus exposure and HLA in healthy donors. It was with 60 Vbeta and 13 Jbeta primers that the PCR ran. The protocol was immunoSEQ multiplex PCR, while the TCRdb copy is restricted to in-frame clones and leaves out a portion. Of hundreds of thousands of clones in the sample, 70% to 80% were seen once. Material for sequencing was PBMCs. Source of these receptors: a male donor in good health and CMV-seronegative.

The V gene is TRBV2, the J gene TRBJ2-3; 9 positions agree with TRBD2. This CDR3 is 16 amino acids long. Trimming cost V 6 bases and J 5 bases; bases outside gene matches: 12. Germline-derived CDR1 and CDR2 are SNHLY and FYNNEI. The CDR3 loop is CASSPDFAGGLDTQYF. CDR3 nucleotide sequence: TGTGCCAGCAGCCCCGACTTCGCGGGAGGGCTAGATACGCAGTATTTT.

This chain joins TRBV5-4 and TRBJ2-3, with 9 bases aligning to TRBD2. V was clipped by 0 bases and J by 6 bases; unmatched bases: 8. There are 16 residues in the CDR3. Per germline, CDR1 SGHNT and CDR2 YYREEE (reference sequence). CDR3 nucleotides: TGTGCCAGCAGCTTGGCTCAGCGGGAGGCCTCTGATACGCAGTATTTT. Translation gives CASSLAQREASDTQYF.

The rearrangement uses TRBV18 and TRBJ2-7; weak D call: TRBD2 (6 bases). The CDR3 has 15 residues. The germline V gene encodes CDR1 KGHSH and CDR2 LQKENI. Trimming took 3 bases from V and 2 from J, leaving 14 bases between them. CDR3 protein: CASSPEGREAYEQYF. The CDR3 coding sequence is TGTGCCAGCTCACCCGAGGGCAGGGAGGCCTACGAGCAGTACTTC.

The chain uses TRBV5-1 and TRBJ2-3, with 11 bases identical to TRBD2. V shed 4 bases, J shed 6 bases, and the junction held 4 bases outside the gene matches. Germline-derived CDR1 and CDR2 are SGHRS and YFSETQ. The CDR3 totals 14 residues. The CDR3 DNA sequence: TGCGCCAGCAGCCCGACTAGCGGGAAGGATACGCAGTATTTT. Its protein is CASSPTSGKDTQYF.

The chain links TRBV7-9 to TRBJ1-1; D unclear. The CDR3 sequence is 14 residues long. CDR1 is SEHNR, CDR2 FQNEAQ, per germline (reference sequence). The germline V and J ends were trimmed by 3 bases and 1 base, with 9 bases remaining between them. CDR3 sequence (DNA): TGTGCCAGCAGCTTTAGACGGGAGAACACTGAAGCTTTCTTT. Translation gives CASSFRRENTEAFF. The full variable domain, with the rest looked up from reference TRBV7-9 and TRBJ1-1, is DTGVSQNPRHKITKRGQNVTFRCDPISEHNRLYWYRQTLGQGPEFLTYFQNEAQLEKSRLLSDRFSAERPKGSFSTLEIQRTEQGDSAMYLCASSFRRENTEAFFGQGTRLTVV.

This CDR3 is CASSLKTVATNEKLFF. CDR3 bases: TGTGCCAGCAGTTTGAAAACAGTGGCAACTAATGAAAAACTGTTTTTT. The chain has TRBV7-9 and TRBJ1-4; D remains unclear. CDR3 length: 16 amino acids. The germline V gene has CDR1 SEHNR and CDR2 FQNEAQ (reference sequence). The V gene lost 6 bases and the J gene lost 0 bases, with 14 bases spanning the gap.

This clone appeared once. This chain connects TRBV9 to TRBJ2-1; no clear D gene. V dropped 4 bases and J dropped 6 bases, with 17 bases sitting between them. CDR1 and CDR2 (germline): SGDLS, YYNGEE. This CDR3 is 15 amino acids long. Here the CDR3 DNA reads TGTGCCAGCAGCAAATTCGCTACGTCTTTCAATGAGCAGTTCTTC. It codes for CASSKFATSFNEQFF. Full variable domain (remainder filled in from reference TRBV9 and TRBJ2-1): DSGVTQTPKHLITATGQRVTLRCSPRSGDLSVYWYQQSLDQGLQFLIQYYNGEERAKGNILERFSAQQFPDLHSELNLSSLELGDSALYFCASSKFATSFNEQFFGPGTRLTVL.

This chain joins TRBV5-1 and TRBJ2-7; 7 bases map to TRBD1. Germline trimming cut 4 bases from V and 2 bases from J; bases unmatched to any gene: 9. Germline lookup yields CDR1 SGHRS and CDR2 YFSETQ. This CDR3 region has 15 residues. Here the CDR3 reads CASSRIGTEPYEQYF. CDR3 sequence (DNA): TGCGCCAGCAGCCGGATTGGGACAGAGCCCTACGAGCAGTACTTC.

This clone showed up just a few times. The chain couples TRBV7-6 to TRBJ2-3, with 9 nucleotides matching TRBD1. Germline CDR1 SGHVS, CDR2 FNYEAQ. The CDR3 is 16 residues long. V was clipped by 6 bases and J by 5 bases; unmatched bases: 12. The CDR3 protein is CASSQHRDREGDTQYF. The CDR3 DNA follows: TGTGCCAGCAGTCAACATCGGGACAGGGAAGGAGATACGCAGTATTTT.

CDR3 coding DNA: TGCGCCAGCAGCTTGGGCTCTAGCGGGCTAGGTGAGCAGTTCTTC. It yields the protein CASSLGSSGLGEQFF. The rearrangement joins TRBV5-1 to TRBJ2-1, with 8 bases lining up with TRBD2. The germline V gene has CDR1 SGHRS and CDR2 YFSETQ. Losses at the gene ends were 0 bases for V and 9 bases for J; bases not matched to a gene: 8. The CDR3 spans 15 residues.

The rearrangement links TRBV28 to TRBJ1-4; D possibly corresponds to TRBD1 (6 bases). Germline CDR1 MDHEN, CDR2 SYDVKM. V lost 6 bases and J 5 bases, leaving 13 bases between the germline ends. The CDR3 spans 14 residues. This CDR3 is CASSLTGYNEKLFF. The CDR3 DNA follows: TGTGCCAGCAGCCTGACAGGATACAATGAAAAACTGTTTTTT.

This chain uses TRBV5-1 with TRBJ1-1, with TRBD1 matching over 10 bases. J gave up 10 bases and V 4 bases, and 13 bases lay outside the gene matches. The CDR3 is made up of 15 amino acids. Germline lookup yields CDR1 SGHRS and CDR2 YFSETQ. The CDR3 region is CASSAAGTGVGGAFF. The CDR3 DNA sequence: TGCGCCAGCAGCGCGGCCGGGACAGGGGTCGGAGGAGCTTTCTTT. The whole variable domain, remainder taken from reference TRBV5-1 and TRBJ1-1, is KAGVTQTPRYLIKTRGQQVTLSCSPISGHRSVSWYQQTPGQGLQFLFEYFSETQRNKGNFPGRFSGRQFSNSRSEMNVSTLELGDSALYLCASSAAGTGVGGAFFGQGTRLTVV.